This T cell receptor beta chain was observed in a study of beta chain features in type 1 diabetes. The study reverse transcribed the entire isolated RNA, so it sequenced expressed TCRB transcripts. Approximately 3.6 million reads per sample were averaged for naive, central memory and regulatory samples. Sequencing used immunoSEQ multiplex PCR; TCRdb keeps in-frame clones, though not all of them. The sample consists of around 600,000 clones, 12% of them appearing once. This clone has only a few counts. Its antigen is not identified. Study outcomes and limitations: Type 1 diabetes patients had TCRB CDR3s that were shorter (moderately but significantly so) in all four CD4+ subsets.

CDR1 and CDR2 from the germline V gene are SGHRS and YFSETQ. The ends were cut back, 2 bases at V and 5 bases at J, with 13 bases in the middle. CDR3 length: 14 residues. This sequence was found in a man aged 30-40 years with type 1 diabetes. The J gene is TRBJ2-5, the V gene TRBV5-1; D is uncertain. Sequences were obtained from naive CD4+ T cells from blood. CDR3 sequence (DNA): TGCGCCAGCAGCTTCCCGGATAGTTACGAGACCCAGTACTTC. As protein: CASSFPDSYETQYF.